The T cell receptor beta chain under discussion was sequenced for a study of molecular identifiers for immune sequencing clone quantification. Points from the study as a whole: Effector cells had over 98% of their molecules in clones above 20 RNA copies, while naive cells had under 1%.

This CDR3 is 16 amino acids long. Germline-derived CDR1 and CDR2 are MDHEN and SYDVKM. Trimming at V came to 6 bases and at J to 0 bases, leaving 11 bases not matched to a gene. Methods described previously, with TCR primers listed, were used for bulk TCR libraries. TCRdb re-called the PCR reads with MiXCR, one entry per CDR3 protein. Of 490,000 or so distinct CDR3 sequences listed, under 30% are singletons. Libraries used roughly 20,000 to 1,000,000 sorted naive CD8 T cells and 10%, 30% or 50% RNA input. This clonotype was observed at least ten times. Its specificity is not known. The sample comprised naive CD8+ T cells from blood, with Jurkat cell RNA spiked in. Subset in this sample: FACS-sorted CD8+CD4-CCR7+CD45RA+ naive T cells. This chain uses TRBV28 with TRBJ2-7; 7 nucleotides match TRBD1. This receptor was taken from a human donor in good health. Some libraries in this study had Jurkat cell RNA spiked in. The CDR3 DNA sequence: TGTGCCAGCAGATCAGCACGGACAGGACTCTCCTACGAGCAGTACTTC. Translated, it gives CASRSARTGLSYEQYF.